This TCR beta chain derives from a study of cytomegalovirus exposure and HLA in healthy donors. General observations from the study: Sequencing depth across donors, presence/absence analyses assumed, was roughly uniform. According to an earlier analysis, most TCR beta V segments yielded productive rearrangements about 87% or about 30% of the time. A highly shared variant cluster was judged a likely technical artifact. In vitro assays verified that a few CMV-associated chains recognized CMV antigens specifically.

Comments on this clone: The antigen remains undetermined.

PCR employed 60 Vbeta and 13 Jbeta primers. Method: immunoSEQ multiplex PCR; TCRdb's copy keeps in-frame clones and lacks some. This sample has about 130,000 clones; around 80% occur once, and the top ten carry less than 2%. This CDR3 is 15 amino acids long. Germline-derived CDR1 and CDR2 are SGHTA and FQGTGA. Between the trimmed V and J ends, which lost 0 bases and 8 bases, there was a span of 14 bases. The source of this sequence is a man aged 50-59 years in good health and CMV-seronegative. The chain has TRBV7-3 and TRBJ2-1; TRBD2 might be the D (5 bases). The sequencing input was PBMCs. The DNA of the CDR3 is TGTGCCAGCAGCTTAACCCGGGGTAGTGCGGATGAGCAGTTCTTC. Translation gives CASSLTRGSADEQFF.